Reported below is one T cell receptor beta chain. The data belong to a study of OX40 agonist ivuxolimab in advanced cancers. TCRdb's copy holds only in-frame clones and misses some; the assay was immunoSEQ multiplex PCR. The data show about 79,000 clones, 88% seen once. The V gene's germline CDR1 is SNHLY and CDR2 FYNNEI. The length of the CDR3 is 14 residues. J was trimmed by 7 bases and V by 3 bases; bases with no gene match: 6. This sequence joins TRBV2 and TRBJ2-1, with 7 bases aligning to TRBD2. Sequencing was performed on CD4+ or CD8+ T cells sorted from blood, taken in a trial of the OX40 agonist ivuxolimab. The TCR originated in an adult with an advanced solid tumor such as melanoma, head and neck, liver or kidney cancer. The DNA for the CDR3 is TGTGCCAGCAGTGAGGGGAGGGCCGGGAATGAGCAGTTCTTC. Translation: CASSEGRAGNEQFF. Combining the CDR3 with reference TRBV2 and TRBJ2-1 gives the whole variable domain EPEVTQTPSHQVTQMGQEVILRCVPISNHLYFYWYRQILGQKVEFLVSFYNNEISEKSEIFDDQFSVERPDGSNFTLKIRSTKLEDSAMYFCASSEGRAGNEQFFGPGTRLTVL.